These 8 T cell receptor beta chains were sequenced from one sample in a study of blood T cell repertoires in COVID-19. Produced via immunoSEQ multiplex PCR; TCRdb's table is partial and in-frame only. There are about 210,000 clones in the sample; about four fifths occur only once, and 7% to 10% lies in the top ten. The sequenced sample consisted of peripheral blood. The source of these receptors is a woman aged 45-59 years with acute or convalescent COVID-19.

The V gene is TRBV19, the J gene TRBJ2-5, with 11 bases lining up with TRBD2. J lost 9 bases, V lost 3 bases, and 6 bases had no gene match. Germline values: CDR1 LNHDA, CDR2 SQIVND (reference sequence). The CDR3 totals 14 residues. CDR3 DNA: TGTGCCAGTAGTATTGGGACTAGCGGCTACCCCCAGTACTTC. This gives the protein CASSIGTSGYPQYF.

The genes are TRBV6-2 or TRBV6-3 and TRBJ1-6; TRBD1 is a possible D gene (6 bases). With 0 bases removed from V and 1 base from J, the gap between germline ends came to 7 bases. The CDR3 contains 16 residues. Per germline, CDR1 MNHEY and CDR2 SVGEGT. Written as DNA, the CDR3 is TGTGCCAGCAGTTACTCCCAGGGGTCCTATAATTCACCCCTCCACTTT. Residues: CASSYSQGSYNSPLHF.

CDR3 nucleotides: TGTGCCAGCTCACCAAGTCCGGGAGAAAACGATCCGTACGAGCAGTACTTC. Its protein product is CASSPSPGENDPYEQYF. The V and J genes are TRBV18 and TRBJ2-7, with D possibly matching TRBD2 (6 bases). Between the trimmed V and J ends, which lost 2 bases and 4 bases, there was a span of 21 bases. The CDR3 has 17 amino acids. Per the germline V gene, CDR1 is KGHSH and CDR2 is LQKENI.

The chain joins TRBV30 to TRBJ2-2; 12 bases line up with TRBD2. V lost 3 bases to trimming and J lost 5 bases; unmatched junction nucleotides: 16. The CDR3 sequence is 19 residues long. CDR1 GTSNPN and CDR2 SVGIG come from the germline V gene (reference sequence). Here the CDR3 DNA reads TGTGCCTGGAGAGCACGACGACTAGCGGGAGCCCTTGGGACCGGGGAGCTGTTTTTT. This codes for CAWRARRLAGALGTGELFF.

The rearrangement joins TRBV13 to TRBJ2-1, with 9 bases identical to TRBD2. This CDR3 has 16 residues. Germline values: CDR1 PRHDT, CDR2 FYEKMQ (reference sequence). The V gene end was trimmed by 4 bases and the J gene end by 12 bases; junction bases not matched to a gene: 16. CDR3 amino acids: CASSSAGLAGPPGQFF. CDR3 DNA sequence: TGTGCCAGCAGCTCGGCAGGGCTAGCGGGACCTCCGGGGCAGTTCTTC.

V gene TRBV3-1 (or the pseudogene TRBV3-2) combines with J gene TRBJ2-7, with D perhaps matching TRBD1 (6 bases). Germline CDR1 LGHDT, CDR2 YNNKEL (reference sequence). The germline V and J ends were trimmed by 2 bases and 7 bases, with 15 bases remaining between them. There are 14 residues in the CDR3. The CDR3 DNA follows: TGTGCCAGCAGCCAAATCCAGGGGTCGGGGGAGCAGTACTTC. Translating it yields CASSQIQGSGEQYF.

The CDR3 nucleotides read TGTGCCAGCAGCCATGACAGGAAAGATGGCTACACCTTC. Its protein product is CASSHDRKDGYTF. V is TRBV5-8 and J is TRBJ1-2, with D possibly TRBD1 on 6 matching bases. The CDR3 covers 13 residues. CDR1 and CDR2 (germline): SGHTS, YDEGEE. Deletions cut 4 bases from V and 6 bases from J, with 13 bases between.

The chain uses TRBV6-6 and TRBJ1-2; 12 bases align to TRBD1. V lost 6 bases and J lost 3; bases outside the gene matches: 2. Germline lookup yields CDR1 MNHNY and CDR2 SVGAGI (reference sequence). The CDR3 contains 14 residues. The CDR3 nucleotides are TGTGCCAGCAGGGGGACAGGGGGCGACTATGGCTACACCTTC. Amino acid sequence: CASRGTGGDYGYTF.